One sample yielded the 16 T cell receptor beta chains listed below, sequenced in a study of cytomegalovirus exposure and HLA in healthy donors. The PCR used 60 Vbeta and 13 Jbeta primers. Clones were sequenced by immunoSEQ multiplex PCR, and TCRdb holds only the in-frame ones, with some missing. The profile shows some 190,000 clones, under 80% of them singletons. Material: PBMCs. Receptors were obtained from a man aged 25 to 40 in good health and CMV-seropositive.

The rearrangement joins TRBV4-2 to TRBJ2-6, with unresolved D. The CDR3 sequence is 16 residues long. CDR1 is LGHNA and CDR2 is YNFKEQ in the germline V gene. Trimming removed 1 base from V and 4 bases from J, with 11 bases in between. The CDR3 spells CASSQGEVSGANVLTF. Written as DNA, the CDR3 is TGTGCCAGCAGCCAAGGAGAAGTTTCAGGGGCCAACGTCCTGACTTTC.

V and J are TRBV28 and TRBJ2-7, with 14 bases matching TRBD2. Looked up from germline, CDR1 is MDHEN and CDR2 is SYDVKM. The CDR3 runs to 16 residues. The V segment lost 6 bases and the J segment 9 bases; nucleotides outside the gene matches: 13. CDR3 sequence (DNA): TGTGCCAGCAGCACAGCGACTAGCGGGAGGGTCCACGGGCAGTACTTC. Its translation is CASSTATSGRVHGQYF.

This chain joins TRBV6-5 and TRBJ1-2; 11 nucleotides align to TRBD1. With V trimmed by 2 bases and J by 4 bases, 3 bases remained unmatched. The CDR3 consists of 15 residues. Germline CDR1 is MNHEY and CDR2 is SVGAGI. CDR3 nucleotide sequence: TGTGCCAGCAGTTACGCCGGGACAGGGGGCTATGGCTACACCTTC. It specifies CASSYAGTGGYGYTF.

This chain links TRBV9 with TRBJ2-5, with 9 bases that match TRBD2. The J segment lost 5 bases and the V segment lost 0 bases, leaving 5 bases of the junction unmatched. There are 15 residues in the CDR3. Germline V lookup: CDR1 SGDLS, CDR2 YYNGEE. The CDR3 sequence: CASSVGTSAVETQYF. The CDR3 nucleotides read TGTGCCAGCAGCGTAGGGACTAGCGCGGTCGAGACCCAGTACTTC.

The gene calls are TRBV5-1 and TRBJ1-4; the D gene is possibly TRBD1 (5 bases). The CDR3 is 15 amino acids. With 1 base removed from V and 6 bases from J, the gap between germline ends came to 13 bases. Germline lookup yields CDR1 SGHRS and CDR2 YFSETQ. The CDR3 sequence: CASSLTPGGDEKLFF. The CDR3 DNA is TGCGCCAGCAGCTTGACGCCGGGAGGGGATGAAAAACTGTTTTTT.

The chain couples TRBV30 to TRBJ2-7; 9 nucleotides agree with TRBD1. Germline assignment: CDR1 GTSNPN and CDR2 SVGIG (reference sequence). J lost 1 base, V lost 5 bases, and 12 bases had no gene match. This CDR3 is built from 16 residues. The CDR3 DNA reads as TGTGCCTGGGGGATTAACAGGGGGCAATTTTCCTACGAGCAGTACTTC. Amino acids: CAWGINRGQFSYEQYF.

The chain recombines TRBV19 with TRBJ2-2; a possible D gene is TRBD1 (6 bases). This CDR3 has 13 amino acids. Germline V gene sequence: CDR1 LNHDA, CDR2 SQIVND (reference sequence). Trimming left V 3 bases short and J 7 bases short, with 9 bases between. The CDR3: CASSIGTIGELFF. The CDR3 bases are TGTGCCAGTAGTATTGGGACAATCGGGGAGCTGTTTTTT. The variable domain in full, completed from reference TRBV19 and TRBJ2-2, reads DGGITQSPKYLFRKEGQNVTLSCEQNLNHDAMYWYRQDPGQGLRLIYYSQIVNDFQKGDIAEGYSVSREKKESFPLTVTSAQKNPTAFYLCASSIGTIGELFFGEGSRLTVL.

This clone was seen a single time. This chain links TRBV5-6 with TRBJ1-2; D call uncertain. Between the trimmed V and J ends, which lost 0 bases and 2 bases, there was a span of 11 bases. CDR1 and CDR2 from the germline V gene are SGHDT and YYEEEE. The CDR3 has 15 amino acids. DNA of the CDR3: TGTGCCAGCAGCTTGGCCGGTCTGGGCAACTATGGCTACACCTTC. This codes for CASSLAGLGNYGYTF.

This clone showed up just a few times. The CDR3 DNA reads TGCAGTGCTGCAGGGGCGTCTGAAGCTTTCTTT. It encodes CSAAGASEAFF. This chain connects TRBV20-1 to TRBJ1-1; tentative D call: TRBD1 (6 bases). The CDR3 is 11 residues long. Germline CDR1 reads DFQATT; CDR2 reads SNEGSKA (reference sequence). Trimming pared 5 bases from V and 6 bases from J, leaving 10 bases between.

This sequence joins TRBV14 and TRBJ1-3, with D hard to call. CDR1 SGHDN and CDR2 FVKESK come from the germline V gene. Trimming cost V 11 bases and J 3 bases, with 14 bases left between them. This CDR3 comprises 13 residues. CDR3 residues: CASRGLSGNTIYF. The CDR3 nucleotides read TGTGCCTCCCGGGGATTGAGTGGAAACACCATATATTTT.

This clone was counted once. The chain joins TRBV6-5 to TRBJ2-5; 7 bases match TRBD2. The CDR3 covers 13 residues. Germline V CDR1 and CDR2: MNHEY, SVGAGI. V trimming: 7 bases; J trimming: 5 bases; junction bases outside the gene matches: 7. The DNA of the CDR3 is TGTGCCAGCACATCTAACGGGGGGGAGACCCAGTACTTC. Translating gives CASTSNGGETQYF.

In nucleotides, the CDR3 is TGTGCCTGGAGCAAGCTAGCGGGAGCCTACGAGCAGTACTTC. This translates into CAWSKLAGAYEQYF. The chain is built from TRBV30 and TRBJ2-7; TRBD2 matches 10 bases. This CDR3 is 14 amino acids long. Germline trimming cut 3 bases from V and 2 bases from J; bases unmatched to any gene: 4. Germline V lookup: CDR1 GTSNPN, CDR2 SVGIG (reference sequence). The entire variable domain, with the rest obtained from reference TRBV30 and TRBJ2-7, is as follows: SQTIHQWPATLVQPVGSPLSLECTVEGTSNPNLYWYRQAAGRGLQLLFYSVGIGQISSEVPQNLSASRPQDRQFILSSKKLLLSDSGFYLCAWSKLAGAYEQYFGPGTRLTVT.

This chain joins TRBV28 and TRBJ2-7; D remains unclear. Germline lookup yields CDR1 MDHEN and CDR2 SYDVKM. CDR3 length: 14 amino acids. Between the trimmed V and J ends, which lost 7 bases and 6 bases, there was a span of 19 bases. The CDR3 region is CASTSPPSVREQYF. CDR3 in DNA: TGTGCCAGCACCTCTCCCCCCTCCGTGCGCGAGCAGTACTTC. The whole variable domain, filled in from reference TRBV28 and TRBJ2-7, reads DVKVTQSSRYLVKRTGEKVFLECVQDMDHENMFWYRQDPGLGLRLIYFSYDVKMKEKGDIPEGYSVSREKKERFSLILESASTNQTSMYLCASTSPPSVREQYFGPGTRLTVT.

The chain couples TRBV2 to TRBJ2-5; D possibly corresponds to TRBD2 (7 bases). CDR3 length equals 15 residues. The ends were cut back, 8 bases at V and 0 bases at J, with 16 bases in the middle. Germline loops: CDR1 SNHLY, CDR2 FYNNEI. The CDR3 region is CASGRGGLYQETQYF. The CDR3 coding sequence is TGTGCCAGCGGCCGCGGGGGCCTTTACCAAGAGACCCAGTACTTC.

The table lists this clone with a few counts. This chain uses TRBV9 with TRBJ2-2; D possibly corresponds to TRBD1 (6 bases). Germline V CDR1 and CDR2: SGDLS, YYNGEE. This CDR3 contains 18 residues. V was cut by 0 bases and J by 2 bases, with 17 bases left in between. DNA of the CDR3: TGTGCCAGCAGCGTAGGACAGGTCTCTTCGAAAAACACCGGGGAGCTGTTTTTT. Protein sequence: CASSVGQVSSKNTGELFF. Supplemented by reference TRBV9 and TRBJ2-2, the full variable domain reads DSGVTQTPKHLITATGQRVTLRCSPRSGDLSVYWYQQSLDQGLQFLIQYYNGEERAKGNILERFSAQQFPDLHSELNLSSLELGDSALYFCASSVGQVSSKNTGELFFGEGSRLTVL.

V usage is TRBV25-1 and J usage is TRBJ2-5; 12 bases line up with TRBD2. The end of the DNA aligns better with TRBJ2-7, so the J call may be wrong. Germline values: CDR1 MGHDK, CDR2 SYGVNS. The CDR3 length is 13 residues. This chain's CDR3 is CASTRTSGDEQYF. Written as DNA, the CDR3 is TGTGCCAGCACCAGGACTAGCGGGGACGAGCAGTACTTC.